This T cell receptor beta chain was documented in a study of cytomegalovirus exposure and HLA in healthy donors. Comments on this clone: Its antigen is not known.

The primer mix had 60 Vbeta and 13 Jbeta primers. Assay: immunoSEQ multiplex PCR; the TCRdb copy retains only in-frame clones and omits some. The sample shows about 140,000 clones, and 2% to 2.5% sits with its ten largest clones. Study-wide points: Immune exposure information available was restricted to CMV serostatus. Certain sequence variants were highly shared and formed a cluster, and this cluster was likely a sequencing artifact.

Germline V gene data show CDR1 as LNHDA and CDR2 as SQIVND (reference sequence). CDR3 length: 11 amino acids. The ends lost 9 bases at V and 8 bases at J; junction bases unmatched: 4. Sequencing was performed on PBMCs. The rearrangement links TRBV19 to TRBJ1-2; 9 bases are shared with TRBD1. This receptor was taken from a woman younger than 35 in good health and CMV-seronegative. The CDR3 coding sequence is TGTGCCAGCTGGACAGGGGACGGCTACACCTTC. This gives the protein CASWTGDGYTF.